This T cell receptor (beta chain) comes out of a study of control samples from healthy donors and cancer patients. Sequencing used immunoSEQ multiplex PCR; TCRdb keeps in-frame clones, though not all of them. The sample has 130,000 or so clones, about 90% seen once. The origin of this receptor is a woman aged 45 to 65 in good health. The sequencing input was blood.

The CDR3 region has the DNA TGTGCCACCAGCAGAGATCGGGATGGGTTTGAGACCCAGTACTTC. Translated, it gives CATSRDRDGFETQYF. This sequence joins TRBV15 and TRBJ2-5; D perhaps matches TRBD2 (5 bases). CDR3 length: 15 residues. Trimming removed 0 bases at V and 5 bases at J, with 13 bases between. Per the germline V gene, CDR1 is LNHNV and CDR2 is YYDKDF (reference sequence). The variable domain in full, completed from reference TRBV15 and TRBJ2-5, reads DAMVIQNPRYQVTQFGKPVTLSCSQTLNHNVMYWYQQKSSQAPKLLFHYYDKDFNNEADTPDNFQSRRPNTSFCFLDIRSPGLGDTAMYLCATSRDRDGFETQYFGPGTRLLVL.